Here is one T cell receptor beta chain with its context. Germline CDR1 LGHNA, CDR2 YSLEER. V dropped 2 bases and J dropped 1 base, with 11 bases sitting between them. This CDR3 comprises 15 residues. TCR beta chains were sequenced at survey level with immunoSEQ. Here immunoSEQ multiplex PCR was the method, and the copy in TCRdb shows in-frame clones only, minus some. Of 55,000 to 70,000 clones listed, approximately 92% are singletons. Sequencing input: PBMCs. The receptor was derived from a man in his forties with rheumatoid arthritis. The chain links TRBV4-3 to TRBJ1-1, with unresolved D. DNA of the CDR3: TGCGCCAGCAGCCAATTTGGGATGGAGAACACTGAAGCTTTCTTT. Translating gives CASSQFGMENTEAFF.